The present TCR beta chain was sequenced within a study of post-analysis software for immune sequencing data. Study-wide points: Strong same-batch co-clustering of samples appeared with F measure clustering. Versus controls, multiple sclerosis patients showed significantly lower diversity (normalized Chao1). Roughly 5 TRBV segments, including TRBV5-6, TRBV5-1 and TRBV20-1, were more frequent in patients than controls.

A remark on this clonotype: No antigen is known for it.

cDNA libraries of TCR beta carried unique molecular identifiers. Researchers reported 400,000 to 550,000 cDNA molecules coming from around 1 to 9.1 million T cells. MiXCR, run by TCRdb on the PCR reads, gives a single entry per CDR3 protein. The sample shows 150,000 to 200,000 distinct CDR3 sequences, approximately 35% of them seen only once. V lost 6 bases to trimming and J lost 6 bases; unmatched junction nucleotides: 1. The CDR3 loop spans 12 amino acids. The specimen was blood, collected after autologous hematopoietic stem cell transplantation. The chain carries TRBV12-3 or TRBV12-4 and TRBJ1-4; 7 bases match TRBD1. The receptor was derived from a girl aged 10 to 17 with multiple sclerosis. This CDR3 is CASRDRDEKLFF. CDR3 sequence (DNA): TGTGCCAGCAGAGACAGGGATGAAAAACTGTTTTTT.